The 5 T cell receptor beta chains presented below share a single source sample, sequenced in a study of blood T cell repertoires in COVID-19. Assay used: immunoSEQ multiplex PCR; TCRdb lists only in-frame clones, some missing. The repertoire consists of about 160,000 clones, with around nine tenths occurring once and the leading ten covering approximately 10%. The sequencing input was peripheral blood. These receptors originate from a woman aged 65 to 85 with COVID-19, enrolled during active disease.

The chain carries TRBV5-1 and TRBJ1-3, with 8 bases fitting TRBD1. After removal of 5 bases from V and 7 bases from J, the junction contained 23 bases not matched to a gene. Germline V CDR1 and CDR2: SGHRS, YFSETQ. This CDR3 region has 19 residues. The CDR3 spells CASSPDGQGTLTPKNTIYF. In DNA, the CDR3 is TGCGCCAGCAGTCCAGACGGACAGGGTACTCTGACCCCAAAGAACACCATATATTTT.

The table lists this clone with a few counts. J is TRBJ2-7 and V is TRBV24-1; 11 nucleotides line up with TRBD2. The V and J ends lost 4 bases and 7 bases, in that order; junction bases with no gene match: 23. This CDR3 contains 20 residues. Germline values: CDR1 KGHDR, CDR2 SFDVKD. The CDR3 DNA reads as TGTGCCACCAGTGAACTTGAGCCCCGGCTAGCGGGGGGACCCCTTGGAGAGCAGTACTTC. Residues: CATSELEPRLAGGPLGEQYF.

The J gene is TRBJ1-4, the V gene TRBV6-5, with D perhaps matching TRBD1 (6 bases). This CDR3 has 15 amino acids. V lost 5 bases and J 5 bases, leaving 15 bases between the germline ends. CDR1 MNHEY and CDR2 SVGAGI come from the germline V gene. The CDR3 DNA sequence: TGTGCCAGCAGTCCCTACAGGGCCGAGAATGAAAAACTGTTTTTT. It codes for CASSPYRAENEKLFF.

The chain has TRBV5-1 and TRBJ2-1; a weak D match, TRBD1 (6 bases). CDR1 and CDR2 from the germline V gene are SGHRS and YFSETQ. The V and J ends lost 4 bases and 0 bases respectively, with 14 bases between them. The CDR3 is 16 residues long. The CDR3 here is CASSQPTGRSYNEQFF. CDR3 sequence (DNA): TGCGCCAGCAGCCAGCCGACAGGACGCTCCTACAATGAGCAGTTCTTC.

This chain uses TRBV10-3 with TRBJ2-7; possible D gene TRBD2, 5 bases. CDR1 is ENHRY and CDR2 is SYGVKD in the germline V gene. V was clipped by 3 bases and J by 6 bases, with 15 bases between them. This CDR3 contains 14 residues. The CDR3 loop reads CAISETTSFGEQYF. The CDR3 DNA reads TGTGCCATCAGTGAAACCACTAGTTTCGGCGAGCAGTACTTC.